A single sample gave rise to the 16 T cell receptor beta chains below, sequenced in a study of PD-1 blockade in mismatch repair-deficient tumors. Assay: immunoSEQ multiplex PCR; the TCRdb copy retains only in-frame clones and omits some. The data hold about 120,000 clones, with about 80% observed a single time. This specimen was peripheral blood, taken about 60 weeks after starting pembrolizumab. The receptor source for this set is an adult with mismatch repair-deficient cancer.

The chain links TRBV29-1 to TRBJ2-2; 11 nucleotides line up with TRBD2. Germline V gene data show CDR1 as SQVTM and CDR2 as ANQGSEA. J gave up 4 bases and V 4 bases, and 2 bases lay outside the gene matches. The CDR3 spans 14 residues. This CDR3 is CSVVTSGSTGELFF. The CDR3 region has the DNA TGCAGCGTTGTCACTAGCGGGAGCACCGGGGAGCTGTTTTTT.

The rearrangement uses TRBV7-6 and TRBJ2-2; TRBD1 agrees at 7 bases. Germline V gene data show CDR1 as SGHVS and CDR2 as FNYEAQ. Trimming took 5 bases from V and 0 from J; bases not matched to a gene: 6. The CDR3 consists of 16 residues. CDR3: CASSVSGTANTGELFF. Here the CDR3 DNA reads TGTGCCAGCAGCGTATCCGGGACAGCGAACACCGGGGAGCTGTTTTTT.

This chain joins TRBV4-1 and TRBJ1-4; D not certain. Germline V gene sequence: CDR1 MGHRA, CDR2 YSYEKL. V lost 0 bases, J lost 4 bases, and 12 bases lay in between. There are 16 residues in the CDR3. As DNA, the CDR3 is TGCGCCAGCAGCCAAGATCCTCAAGGGTATAATGAAAAACTGTTTTTT. Amino acid sequence: CASSQDPQGYNEKLFF.

The chain carries TRBV4-3 and TRBJ2-3; D is unclear. The CDR3 loop spans 16 amino acids. Between the trimmed V and J ends, which lost 0 bases and 1 base, there was a span of 11 bases. Germline lookup yields CDR1 LGHNA and CDR2 YSLEER. CDR3 DNA: TGCGCCAGCAGCCAAGATGTTGGCGGAGGCACAGATACGCAGTATTTT. Translated, it gives CASSQDVGGGTDTQYF.

The chain is built from TRBV6-6 and TRBJ2-7, with D tentatively TRBD2 (5 bases). The CDR3 extends over 12 amino acids. Trimming stripped 11 bases from V and 3 bases from J, with 14 bases between. CDR1 is MNHNY, CDR2 SVGAGI, per germline (reference sequence). This CDR3 is CASSRADYEQYF. The CDR3 DNA sequence: TGTGCCTCGTCGCGGGCGGACTACGAGCAGTACTTC.

This chain links TRBV5-6 with TRBJ1-1; D not certain. The length of the CDR3 is 15 residues. The V and J ends lost 4 bases and 4 bases respectively, with 17 bases between them. Per the germline V gene, CDR1 is SGHDT and CDR2 is YYEEEE. The CDR3 is CASSPYWQVSTEAFF. For the CDR3, the DNA is TGTGCCAGCAGCCCATATTGGCAGGTGAGCACTGAAGCTTTCTTT.

The genes are TRBV5-8 and TRBJ2-7; D may be TRBD1 (5 bases). The V end was cut by 0 bases, the J end by 6 bases, with 13 bases between. This CDR3 region has 14 residues. Germline V lookup: CDR1 SGHTS, CDR2 YDEGEE. The CDR3 DNA follows: TGTGCCAGCAGCTTGGAAGGGGCCCCAGGCGAGCAGTACTTC. Encoded protein: CASSLEGAPGEQYF.

This chain links TRBV9 with TRBJ2-1; D might be TRBD2 (5 bases). V lost 3 bases and J lost 7, with 14 bases in between. The CDR3 is 14 residues long. Germline CDR1 reads SGDLS; CDR2 reads YYNGEE. The CDR3 nucleotides are TGTGCCAGCAGCGCTAGCAGGCTAGCTAATGAGCAGTTCTTC. This codes for CASSASRLANEQFF.

The rearrangement uses TRBV19 and TRBJ1-2; unclear D gene. V lost 5 bases, J lost 2 bases, and 6 bases lay in between. The CDR3 sequence is 12 residues long. The germline V gene encodes CDR1 LNHDA and CDR2 SQIVND (reference sequence). The CDR3 is CASSPRNYGYTF. Written as DNA, the CDR3 is TGTGCCAGTAGTCCCAGGAACTATGGCTACACCTTC.

As DNA, the CDR3 is TGTGCCAGCGGTCCCACGCACTCTGGAAACACCATATATTTT. Translating gives CASGPTHSGNTIYF. V is TRBV7-6 and J is TRBJ1-3; D ambiguous. Per germline, CDR1 SGHVS and CDR2 FNYEAQ. The CDR3 runs 14 residues. Trimming stripped 8 bases from V and 0 bases from J, with 11 bases between.

The J gene is TRBJ2-5, the V gene TRBV7-2, with D unresolved. Germline V lookup: CDR1 SGHTA, CDR2 FQGNSA. The CDR3 consists of 13 residues. V was pared by 5 bases and J by 5 bases, with 12 bases between. CDR3 sequence reads: CASSREGRETQYF. CDR3 nucleotides: TGTGCCAGCAGCCGCGAAGGGCGGGAGACCCAGTACTTC.

This clone was detected a few times. This rearrangement joins TRBV2 to TRBJ1-2, with D unclear. The CDR3 has 12 residues. Looked up from germline, CDR1 is SNHLY and CDR2 is FYNNEI. V was clipped by 1 base and J by 4 bases, with 4 bases between them. DNA for the CDR3: TGTGCCAGCAGTGAAGTCAGCTATGGCTACACCTTC. It encodes CASSEVSYGYTF. The full variable domain, its missing parts supplied by reference TRBV2 and TRBJ1-2, is EPEVTQTPSHQVTQMGQEVILRCVPISNHLYFYWYRQILGQKVEFLVSFYNNEISEKSEIFDDQFSVERPDGSNFTLKIRSTKLEDSAMYFCASSEVSYGYTFGSGTRLTVV.

This chain uses TRBV6-6 with TRBJ1-4, with a weak D call TRBD1 (5 bases). There are 16 residues in the CDR3. Germline V lookup: CDR1 MNHNY, CDR2 SVGAGI (reference sequence). V lost 5 bases and J lost 0, with 13 bases in between. In DNA form, the CDR3 reads TGTGCCAGCAGTCCCCTCGACAGAACAACTAATGAAAAACTGTTTTTT. Its translation: CASSPLDRTTNEKLFF.

V usage is TRBV5-8 and J usage is TRBJ2-7, with D perhaps assigned TRBD1 or TRBD2 (5 bases each). Germline loops: CDR1 SGHTS, CDR2 YDEGEE. This CDR3 has 12 amino acids. Trimming took off 4 bases at V and 7 bases at J, with 12 bases between the two ends. As DNA, the CDR3 is TGTGCCAGCAGCGGGGACCCCTGGGAGCAGTACTTC. Translated, it gives CASSGDPWEQYF. The full variable domain, with the rest looked up from reference TRBV5-8 and TRBJ2-7, is EAGVTQSPTHLIKTRGQQATLRCSPISGHTSVYWYQQALGLGLQFLLWYDEGEERNRGNFPPRFSGRQFPNYSSELNVNALELEDSALYLCASSGDPWEQYFGPGTRLTVT.

The V call is TRBV18, the J call TRBJ2-2; D unresolved. The germline V gene has CDR1 KGHSH and CDR2 LQKENI. This CDR3 has 14 residues. V shed 1 base and J shed 4 bases, with 7 bases lying between them. CDR3 region: CASSPLMVTGELFF. CDR3 sequence (DNA): TGTGCCAGCTCACCACTTATGGTCACCGGGGAGCTGTTTTTT.

This chain joins TRBV6-5 and TRBJ2-2, with D hard to call. Germline CDR1 and CDR2: MNHEY and SVGAGI. The CDR3 has 14 residues. V lost 0 bases, J lost 5 bases, and 7 bases lay in between. As DNA, the CDR3 is TGTGCCAGCAGTTACTCGATAGGTACCGGGGAGCTGTTTTTT. It translates to CASSYSIGTGELFF.